This entry lists 14 T cell receptor beta chains sequenced from one sample in a study of T-cell reconstitution after alpha-beta-depleted transplantation in children. As it was prepared, the TCRbeta library received unique molecular identifiers. Each CDR3 protein is one row after TCRdb ran MiXCR on the PCR reads. This table holds over 90,000 distinct CDR3 sequences, 4.5% to 7.5% found once. This material consisted of PBMCs, mostly from graft donor cells, taken 60 days after TCRalphabeta/CD19-depleted stem cell transplant. All receptors derive from a female patient aged 2-9 years who had a stem cell transplant for Fanconi anemia, so the T cells may come from the graft donor.

The sample holds many counts of this clonotype. V is TRBV12-3 or TRBV12-4 and J is TRBJ2-3; D is unresolved. V was trimmed by 0 bases and J by 4 bases, leaving 8 bases between them. The CDR3 runs to 14 residues. Here the CDR3 reads CASSLAGIPDTQYF. DNA for the CDR3: TGTGCCAGCAGTTTAGCCGGCATCCCAGATACGCAGTATTTT.

This clonotype has only a few counts. V gene TRBV7-9 combines with J gene TRBJ2-1; the match to TRBD2 covers 11 bases. This CDR3 region has 17 residues. Germline lookup yields CDR1 SEHNR and CDR2 FQNEAQ (reference sequence). V trimming: 6 bases; J trimming: 5 bases; junction bases outside the gene matches: 12. The CDR3 nucleotides are TGTGCCAGCAGTCTAAGAGGGACTAGCGGCAAGCACAATGAGCAGTTCTTC. It encodes CASSLRGTSGKHNEQFF. Filled out from reference TRBV7-9 and TRBJ2-1, the complete variable domain reads DTGVSQNPRHKITKRGQNVTFRCDPISEHNRLYWYRQTLGQGPEFLTYFQNEAQLEKSRLLSDRFSAERPKGSFSTLEIQRTEQGDSAMYLCASSLRGTSGKHNEQFFGPGTRLTVL.

A few counts support this clonotype. This rearrangement joins TRBV6-5 to TRBJ1-5; D possibly corresponds to TRBD1 (5 bases). Per the germline V gene, CDR1 is MNHEY and CDR2 is SVGAGI. V was pared by 0 bases and J by 7 bases, with 10 bases between. CDR3 size: 14 residues. CDR3 nucleotides: TGTGCCAGCAGTTACTCGTCCGCAGGGCAGCCCCAGCATTTT. Its protein product is CASSYSSAGQPQHF.

In this sample, this clonotype turned up many times. The chain joins TRBV12-3 or TRBV12-4 to TRBJ1-2; a possible D gene is TRBD1 (5 bases). The CDR3 extends over 14 amino acids. The V end was cut by 2 bases, the J end by 3 bases, with 10 bases between. Here the CDR3 DNA reads TGTGCCAGCAGTTTACGGCAGGGCGACTATGGCTACACCTTC. Translation: CASSLRQGDYGYTF.

This clonotype appeared many times. The chain's CDR3 is CASSYSEETGIWASPYNEQFF. The DNA of the CDR3 is TGTGCCAGCAGTTACTCGGAAGAAACCGGAATTTGGGCTAGCCCCTACAATGAGCAGTTCTTC. V is TRBV6-2 or TRBV6-3 and J is TRBJ2-1; possibly TRBD2 for D (5 bases). The CDR3 totals 21 residues. Trimming removed 0 bases at V and 2 bases at J, with 26 bases between. Germline values: CDR1 MNHEY, CDR2 SVGEGT.

This clonotype has ten or more counts. This chain uses TRBV24-1 with TRBJ2-2; 9 bases agree with TRBD2. Germline loops: CDR1 KGHDR, CDR2 SFDVKD. V shed 6 bases and J 6 bases; nucleotides not matched to a gene: 10. The CDR3 sequence is 16 residues long. This chain's CDR3 is CATSPGTSWMAGELFF. CDR3 DNA sequence: TGTGCCACCAGTCCTGGGACTAGCTGGATGGCCGGGGAGCTGTTTTTT.

This clonotype was detected many times. This chain uses TRBV9 with TRBJ2-2; D not resolved. Trimming pared 4 bases from V and 6 bases from J, leaving 13 bases between. From germline, CDR1 is SGDLS and CDR2 YYNGEE. This CDR3 is 14 amino acids long. The CDR3 loop reads CASSLVGDPGELFF. Written as DNA, the CDR3 is TGTGCCAGCAGCCTTGTGGGTGACCCCGGGGAGCTGTTTTTT. The variable domain in full, with the rest retrieved from reference TRBV9 and TRBJ2-2, is DSGVTQTPKHLITATGQRVTLRCSPRSGDLSVYWYQQSLDQGLQFLIQYYNGEERAKGNILERFSAQQFPDLHSELNLSSLELGDSALYFCASSLVGDPGELFFGEGSRLTVL.

This clonotype showed up many times. The CDR3, as DNA: TGTGCCAGCAGCGAGACTTCCGGGACAGGGAACAATGAGCAGTTCTTC. Translated, it gives CASSETSGTGNNEQFF. The chain links TRBV11-2 to TRBJ2-1; 9 nucleotides match TRBD1. Looked up from germline, CDR1 is SGHAT and CDR2 is FQNNGV. The CDR3 extends over 16 amino acids. Germline trimming cut 5 bases from V and 5 bases from J; bases unmatched to any gene: 10.

This clonotype was observed at least ten times. J is TRBJ1-6 and V is TRBV19; D unresolved. Germline loops: CDR1 LNHDA, CDR2 SQIVND (reference sequence). V lost 3 bases to trimming and J lost 3 bases, with 9 bases between them. The CDR3 runs 15 residues. The CDR3 loop reads CASSMKGGYNSPLHF. CDR3 nucleotide sequence: TGTGCCAGTAGTATGAAAGGCGGCTATAATTCACCCCTCCACTTT.

In its sample, this clonotype was seen many times. The chain carries TRBV9 and TRBJ2-5, with 8 bases aligning to TRBD1. Germline V gene data show CDR1 as SGDLS and CDR2 as YYNGEE. V shed 0 bases and J 1 base; nucleotides not matched to a gene: 8. The CDR3 covers 17 residues. The CDR3 DNA follows: TGTGCCAGCAGCGTAGCCGACAGGGGATTAACCCAAGAGACCCAGTACTTC. It yields the protein CASSVADRGLTQETQYF.

This clonotype was seen repeatedly, ten times or more. CDR3 residues: CASSPPDRINEKLFF. CDR3 DNA: TGCGCCAGCAGCCCACCGGACAGGATTAATGAAAAACTGTTTTTT. The chain recombines TRBV5-1 with TRBJ1-4; 7 bases fit TRBD1. The CDR3 contains 15 residues. J was trimmed by 4 bases and V by 4 bases; bases with no gene match: 7. Germline CDR1 and CDR2: SGHRS and YFSETQ.

This clonotype was detected a few times. This chain joins TRBV5-4 and TRBJ2-2; 9 positions match TRBD2. The CDR3 is 19 residues long. Losses at the gene ends were 3 bases for V and 4 bases for J; bases not matched to a gene: 16. Germline-derived CDR1 and CDR2 are SGHNT and YYREEE (reference sequence). This CDR3 reads CASSSGGSGGLGPTGELFF. CDR3 bases: TGTGCCAGCAGCTCTGGAGGTAGCGGGGGCCTAGGCCCCACCGGGGAGCTGTTTTTT.

This clonotype occurred a few times. The rearrangement links TRBV28 to TRBJ1-1; TRBD1 agrees at 7 bases. Germline loops: CDR1 MDHEN, CDR2 SYDVKM. V lost 2 bases and J lost 11; bases outside the gene matches: 11. The CDR3 loop spans 14 amino acids. This chain's CDR3 is CASSLGTVGRLAFF. The CDR3 bases are TGTGCCAGCAGTTTAGGGACAGTTGGGCGGCTCGCTTTCTTT. Based on the CDR3 plus reference TRBV28 and TRBJ1-1, the full variable domain is DVKVTQSSRYLVKRTGEKVFLECVQDMDHENMFWYRQDPGLGLRLIYFSYDVKMKEKGDIPEGYSVSREKKERFSLILESASTNQTSMYLCASSLGTVGRLAFFGQGTRLTVV.

The rearrangement uses TRBV3-1 and TRBJ2-1; TRBD2 matches at 8 bases. Germline V gives CDR1 LGHDT, CDR2 YNNKEL (reference sequence). The CDR3 is 15 amino acids. J was trimmed by 2 bases and V by 4 bases; bases with no gene match: 4. CDR3 residues: CASSPPSGPYNEQFF. DNA of the CDR3: TGTGCCAGCAGCCCTCCTAGCGGGCCCTACAATGAGCAGTTCTTC.